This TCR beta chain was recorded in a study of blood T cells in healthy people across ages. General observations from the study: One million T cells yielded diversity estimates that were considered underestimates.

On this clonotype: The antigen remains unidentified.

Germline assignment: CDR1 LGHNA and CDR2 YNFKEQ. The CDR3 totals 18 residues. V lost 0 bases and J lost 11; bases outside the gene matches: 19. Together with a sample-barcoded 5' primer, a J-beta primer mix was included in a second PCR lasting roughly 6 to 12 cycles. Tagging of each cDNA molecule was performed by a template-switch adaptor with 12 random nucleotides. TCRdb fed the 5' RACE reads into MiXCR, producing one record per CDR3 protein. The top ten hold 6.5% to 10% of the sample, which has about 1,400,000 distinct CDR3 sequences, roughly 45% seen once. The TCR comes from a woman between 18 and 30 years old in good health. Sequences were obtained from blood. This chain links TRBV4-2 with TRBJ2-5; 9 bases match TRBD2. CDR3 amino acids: CASSQDPLSAGGPNEQYF. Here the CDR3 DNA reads TGTGCCAGCAGCCAAGACCCCCTATCTGCGGGGGGGCCGAATGAGCAGTACTTC.